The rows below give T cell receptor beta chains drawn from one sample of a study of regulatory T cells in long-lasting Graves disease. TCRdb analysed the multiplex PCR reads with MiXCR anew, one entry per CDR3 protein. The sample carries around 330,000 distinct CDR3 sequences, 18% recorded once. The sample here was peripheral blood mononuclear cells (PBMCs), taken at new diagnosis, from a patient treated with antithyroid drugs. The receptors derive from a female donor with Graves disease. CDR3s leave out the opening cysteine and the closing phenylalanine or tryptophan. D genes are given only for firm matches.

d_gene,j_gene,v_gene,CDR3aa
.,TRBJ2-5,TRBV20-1,SAVISGKGTQY
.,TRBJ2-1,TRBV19,ASSIFASASSYNEQF
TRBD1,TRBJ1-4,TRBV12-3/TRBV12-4,ASSSPGQGNEKLF
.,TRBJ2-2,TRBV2,ASSPLSSSDRRSGELF
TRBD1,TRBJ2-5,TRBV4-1,ASTPTGAQETQY
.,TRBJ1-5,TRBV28,ASSLNRASNQPQH
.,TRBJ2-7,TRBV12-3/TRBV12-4,ASSHDRPHYEQY
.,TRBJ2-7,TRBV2,ASSERGGREQY
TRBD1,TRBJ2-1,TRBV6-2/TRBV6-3,ASSRDRGDEQF
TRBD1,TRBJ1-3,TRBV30,ACNHGQGNRGNTIY
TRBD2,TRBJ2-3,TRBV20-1,SASDRGRSPGVDTQY
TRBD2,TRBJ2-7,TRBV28,ASSYTGRGGQY
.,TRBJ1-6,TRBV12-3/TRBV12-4,ASGAGTGNNSPLH
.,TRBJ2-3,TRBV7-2,ASSSRRAADTQY
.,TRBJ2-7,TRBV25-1,ASSESLGGSYEQY
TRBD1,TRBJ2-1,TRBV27,ASSFAPSDRSSEQF
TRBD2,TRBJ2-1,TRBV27,ASSGPIGSGSLPYNEQF
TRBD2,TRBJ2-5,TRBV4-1,ASSARTSGREETQY
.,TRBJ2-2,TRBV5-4,ASSARTVFANTGELF
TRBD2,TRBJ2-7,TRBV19,ASSPSGTSGRAEQY
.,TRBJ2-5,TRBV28,ASSFSLHVPSAQETQY
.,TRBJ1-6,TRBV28,ASSLAGVSPLH
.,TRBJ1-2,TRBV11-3,ATAVDAPRNGYT
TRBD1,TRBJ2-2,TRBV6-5,ASSSGQTTGELF
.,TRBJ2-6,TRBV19,ASSSEGANVLT